The 19 T cell receptor beta chains below come from one sample, sequenced in a study of T cells after yellow fever vaccination. A single record per CDR3 protein comes from TCRdb applying MiXCR to the 5' RACE reads. This table holds around 310,000 distinct CDR3 sequences, 3% to 4.5% found once. The sample in question was PBMCs, obtained 5 days after the yellow fever booster vaccination. The receptors stem from a man aged 18 to 30 who received the YFV17D yellow fever vaccine.

This clonotype was recorded at least ten times. This chain links TRBV5-1 with TRBJ2-1, with 7 bases that match TRBD1. V was pared by 4 bases and J by 0 bases, with 4 bases of the junction left unmatched. This CDR3 contains 15 residues. Germline V gene data show CDR1 as SGHRS and CDR2 as YFSETQ. CDR3 coding DNA: TGCGCCAGCAGCGGGGGACAGAGCTCCTACAATGAGCAGTTCTTC. Translation: CASSGGQSSYNEQFF. Looking up the rest from reference TRBV5-1 and TRBJ2-1 gives the full variable domain: KAGVTQTPRYLIKTRGQQVTLSCSPISGHRSVSWYQQTPGQGLQFLFEYFSETQRNKGNFPGRFSGRQFSNSRSEMNVSTLELGDSALYLCASSGGQSSYNEQFFGPGTRLTVL.

This clonotype was observed many times. The chain joins TRBV9 to TRBJ2-7; TRBD1 matches 7 bases. Trimming took 2 bases from V and 0 from J; bases not matched to a gene: 5. CDR3 size: 15 residues. CDR1 and CDR2 from the germline V gene are SGDLS and YYNGEE. The CDR3 loop is CASSVGQGVSYEQYF. The CDR3 region has the DNA TGTGCCAGCAGCGTGGGCCAGGGGGTCTCCTACGAGCAGTACTTC. Filled out from reference TRBV9 and TRBJ2-7, the complete variable domain reads DSGVTQTPKHLITATGQRVTLRCSPRSGDLSVYWYQQSLDQGLQFLIQYYNGEERAKGNILERFSAQQFPDLHSELNLSSLELGDSALYFCASSVGQGVSYEQYFGPGTRLTVT.

This clonotype was picked up a small number of times. The rearrangement joins TRBV27 to TRBJ1-4; possibly TRBD1 for D (6 bases). Trimming removed 6 bases from V and 7 bases from J, with 15 bases in between. Germline loops: CDR1 MNHEY, CDR2 SMNVEV (reference sequence). The CDR3 totals 14 residues. CDR3 region: CASRPAGASEKLFF. In DNA form, the CDR3 reads TGTGCCAGCAGGCCAGCGGGGGCGAGTGAAAAACTGTTTTTT.

This sequence joins TRBV5-1 and TRBJ2-3, with 9 bases matching TRBD2. Germline V lookup: CDR1 SGHRS, CDR2 YFSETQ. Germline trimming cut 3 bases from V and 1 base from J; bases unmatched to any gene: 6. This CDR3 comprises 16 residues. The DNA for the CDR3 is TGCGCCAGCAGCTCCAAAATAGCGGGAGGCACAGATACGCAGTATTTT. Its translation: CASSSKIAGGTDTQYF. Filled out from reference TRBV5-1 and TRBJ2-3, the complete variable domain reads KAGVTQTPRYLIKTRGQQVTLSCSPISGHRSVSWYQQTPGQGLQFLFEYFSETQRNKGNFPGRFSGRQFSNSRSEMNVSTLELGDSALYLCASSSKIAGGTDTQYFGPGTRLTVL.

This clonotype was recorded a few times. The chain joins TRBV7-9 to TRBJ2-1; D remains ambiguous. The V gene lost 4 bases and the J gene lost 5 bases, with 6 bases spanning the gap. Germline CDR1 is SEHNR and CDR2 is FQNEAQ (reference sequence). The CDR3 totals 12 residues. The CDR3 sequence is CASSSSDNEQFF. The CDR3, as DNA: TGTGCCAGCAGCTCCAGCGACAATGAGCAGTTCTTC. Drawing the rest from reference TRBV7-9 and TRBJ2-1, the complete variable domain is DTGVSQNPRHKITKRGQNVTFRCDPISEHNRLYWYRQTLGQGPEFLTYFQNEAQLEKSRLLSDRFSAERPKGSFSTLEIQRTEQGDSAMYLCASSSSDNEQFFGPGTRLTVL.

This clonotype was seen repeatedly, ten times or more. The V call is TRBV7-2, the J call TRBJ1-1; D is undetermined. The CDR3 spans 16 residues. Germline V gives CDR1 SGHTA, CDR2 FQGNSA. Trimming took 6 bases from V and 8 from J, leaving 25 bases between them. The CDR3 sequence is CASRLNSGMSGREAFF. CDR3 DNA sequence: TGTGCCAGCAGACTCAATTCGGGGATGTCGGGGAGAGAAGCTTTCTTT.

V gene TRBV2 combines with J gene TRBJ1-2; D unresolved. Germline CDR1 is SNHLY and CDR2 is FYNNEI. The CDR3 runs 12 residues. V was shortened by 6 bases and J by 4 bases, with 9 bases between the two germline ends. CDR3 residues: CASRRMLYGYTF. DNA for the CDR3: TGTGCCAGCAGAAGGATGCTCTATGGCTACACCTTC.

The J gene is TRBJ2-3, the V gene TRBV5-8; D gene unclear. This CDR3 region has 16 residues. Germline CDR1 is SGHTS and CDR2 is YDEGEE. V was cut by 4 bases and J by 3 bases, with 18 bases left in between. CDR3: CASSVPDVLETDTQYF. As DNA, the CDR3 is TGTGCCAGCAGCGTTCCGGACGTTTTGGAGACAGATACGCAGTATTTT.

The V call is TRBV11-2, the J call TRBJ2-1; a possible D gene is TRBD2 (7 bases). The V gene lost 5 bases and the J gene lost 6 bases, with 14 bases spanning the gap. Germline CDR1 SGHAT, CDR2 FQNNGV. This CDR3 spans 14 amino acids. The CDR3 sequence is CASSRGGGINEQFF. CDR3 nucleotide sequence: TGTGCCAGCAGCCGAGGCGGGGGCATCAATGAGCAGTTCTTC.

The J gene is TRBJ1-5, the V gene TRBV28, with 9 bases matching TRBD1. Germline V gene data show CDR1 as MDHEN and CDR2 as SYDVKM. The CDR3 has 15 residues. V shed 6 bases and J 3 bases; nucleotides not matched to a gene: 6. CDR3 nucleotides: TGTGCCAGCAGCTTAGACAGGGGGGTCAATCAGCCCCAGCATTTT. Its protein product is CASSLDRGVNQPQHF.

This clonotype was detected many times. V gene TRBV5-1 combines with J gene TRBJ2-5; D may be TRBD1 or TRBD2 (6 bases each). CDR3 length equals 15 residues. Germline CDR1 is SGHRS and CDR2 is YFSETQ. The V gene lost 0 bases and the J gene lost 5 bases, with 14 bases spanning the gap. Here the CDR3 DNA reads TGCGCCAGCAGCTTGGATGGCAGGGGAGGCGAGACCCAGTACTTC. As protein: CASSLDGRGGETQYF.

The chain combines TRBV20-1 with TRBJ2-3, with 7 bases that match TRBD2. Germline V CDR1 and CDR2: DFQATT, SNEGSKA (reference sequence). The CDR3 length is 16 residues. V dropped 3 bases and J dropped 2; count of bases not matched to a gene: 11. The CDR3 nucleotides read TGCAGTGCTAGGAGGGGCGGGACTATCCCCACAGATACGCAGTATTTT. Protein: CSARRGGTIPTDTQYF.

The table lists this clonotype with a few counts. The chain joins TRBV7-2 to TRBJ2-3; 9 bases agree with TRBD2. The V gene end was trimmed by 3 bases and the J gene end by 4 bases; junction bases not matched to a gene: 20. The CDR3 length is 20 residues. Germline CDR1 SGHTA, CDR2 FQGNSA. The chain's CDR3 is CASSFNRRTGTSLGADTQYF. In nucleotides, the CDR3 is TGTGCCAGCAGCTTCAATCGTAGAACCGGGACTAGCTTGGGCGCAGATACGCAGTATTTT. The whole variable domain, remainder taken from reference TRBV7-2 and TRBJ2-3, is GAGVSQSPSNKVTEKGKDVELRCDPISGHTALYWYRQSLGQGLEFLIYFQGNSAPDKSGLPSDRFSAERTGGSVSTLTIQRTQQEDSAVYLCASSFNRRTGTSLGADTQYFGPGTRLTVL.

The chain combines TRBV27 with TRBJ2-1; 12 bases agree with TRBD1. The CDR3 runs to 12 residues. With V trimmed by 5 bases and J by 13 bases, 3 bases remained unmatched. Germline V lookup: CDR1 MNHEY, CDR2 SMNVEV (reference sequence). This CDR3 is CASSRDRGLQFF. The CDR3 nucleotides read TGTGCCAGCAGTAGGGACAGGGGGCTACAGTTCTTC.

This clonotype occurred a few times. The chain recombines TRBV7-6 with TRBJ1-3; 8 nucleotides agree with TRBD1. CDR1 is SGHVS, CDR2 FNYEAQ, per germline. Germline trimming cut 5 bases from V and 2 bases from J; bases unmatched to any gene: 5. The CDR3 has 15 amino acids. Here the CDR3 reads CASSPRTGTGNTIYF. Written as DNA, the CDR3 is TGTGCCAGCAGCCCAAGGACAGGGACTGGAAACACCATATATTTT.

J is TRBJ2-6 and V is TRBV5-1, with 10 bases lining up with TRBD2. Unmatched junction bases numbered 7, after V lost 0 bases and J lost 4 bases. In germline, CDR1 is SGHRS, CDR2 YFSETQ. The length of the CDR3 is 18 residues. CDR3 sequence reads: CASSLDSSGGTGANVLTF. CDR3 sequence (DNA): TGCGCCAGCAGCTTGGATTCTAGCGGGGGAACCGGGGCCAACGTCCTGACTTTC.

The genes are TRBV15 and TRBJ2-7; 7 positions agree with TRBD2. This CDR3 comprises 16 residues. V was pared by 0 bases and J by 7 bases, with 12 bases of the junction left unmatched. The germline CDR1 and CDR2 sequences are LNHNV and YYDKDF (reference sequence). DNA for the CDR3: TGTGCCACCAGCAGAGATTGGGGGGGTACGGCACAGGAGCAGTACTTC. It codes for CATSRDWGGTAQEQYF.

Ten or more counts support this clonotype. The V call is TRBV10-3, the J call TRBJ2-5; TRBD1 matches 7 bases. The germline CDR1 and CDR2 sequences are ENHRY and SYGVKD. V lost 10 bases and J lost 5; bases outside the gene matches: 10. This CDR3 region has 13 residues. Here the CDR3 reads CATAEGARETQYF. As DNA, the CDR3 is TGTGCCACAGCAGAGGGGGCCCGGGAGACCCAGTACTTC.

This clonotype was recorded a few times. The chain recombines TRBV6-5 with TRBJ1-6, with D tentatively TRBD1 (5 bases). Per germline, CDR1 MNHEY and CDR2 SVGAGI. V was cut by 0 bases and J by 5 bases, with 14 bases left in between. The CDR3 has 17 amino acids. CDR3 residues: CASSYSIARGDNSPLHF. The CDR3 DNA is TGTGCCAGCAGTTACTCTATCGCGAGGGGAGATAATTCACCCCTCCACTTT.